Below are 28 T cell receptor beta chains sequenced from a single sample in a study of T cell responses to AZD1222 COVID-19 vaccine. The data were produced by immunoSEQ multiplex PCR, yet TCRdb's version contains in-frame clones alone and is incomplete. Of approximately 110,000 clones listed, roughly 90% were seen once; the top ten hold 2% to 3%. Sequenced material: peripheral blood, taken on day 0 of AZD1222 vaccination. These receptors all stem from an adult in good health.

This chain joins TRBV27 and TRBJ2-7; D is perhaps TRBD2 (5 bases). Trimming stripped 5 bases from V and 3 bases from J, with 17 bases between. Germline V lookup: CDR1 MNHEY, CDR2 SMNVEV (reference sequence). The CDR3 extends over 15 amino acids. CDR3 protein: CASSPRGGGIYEQYF. DNA for the CDR3: TGTGCCAGCAGTCCCCGGGGTGGTGGTATCTACGAGCAGTACTTC.

The chain couples TRBV11-3 to TRBJ2-2; 11 positions agree with TRBD1. The length of the CDR3 is 15 residues. The germline V gene has CDR1 SGHNT and CDR2 YENEEA. V was pared by 4 bases and J by 7 bases, with 5 bases of the junction left unmatched. The CDR3 reads CASSSRDRGIGELFF. CDR3 in DNA: TGTGCCAGCAGCTCCCGGGACAGGGGGATCGGGGAGCTGTTTTTT.

The chain joins TRBV5-5 to TRBJ1-2; 9 nucleotides agree with TRBD1. This CDR3 has 14 residues. The germline V gene has CDR1 SGHKS and CDR2 YYEKEE (reference sequence). V trimming: 4 bases; J trimming: 6 bases; junction bases outside the gene matches: 7. CDR3 bases: TGTGCCAGCAGCGATTTCACAGGGGGCAATGGCTACACCTTC. It yields the protein CASSDFTGGNGYTF.

CDR3 nucleotides: TGTGCCAGCAGCTTATACTCTGGAAACACCATATATTTT. Translating gives CASSLYSGNTIYF. The genes are TRBV11-2 and TRBJ1-3; D ambiguous. Germline V CDR1 and CDR2: SGHAT, FQNNGV. V was cut by 2 bases and J by 0 bases, with 2 bases left in between. The CDR3 is 13 residues long.

This rearrangement joins TRBV11-2 to TRBJ2-7; 7 bases align to TRBD1. This CDR3 comprises 18 residues. Germline-derived CDR1 and CDR2 are SGHAT and FQNNGV. J lost 0 bases, V lost 0 bases, and 11 bases had no gene match. The CDR3 sequence: CASSLETPGTAISYEQYF. The DNA of the CDR3 is TGTGCCAGCAGCTTAGAAACCCCCGGGACAGCCATCTCCTACGAGCAGTACTTC.

The chain recombines TRBV29-1 with TRBJ1-1; D remains unclear. The CDR3 spans 11 residues. The germline CDR1 and CDR2 sequences are SQVTM and ANQGSEA. Deletions cut 4 bases from V and 6 bases from J, with 9 bases between. CDR3 sequence reads: CSVASAPEAFF. DNA for the CDR3: TGCAGCGTTGCGAGCGCGCCTGAAGCTTTCTTT.

The chain recombines TRBV28 with TRBJ1-5; the D is unclear. V was trimmed by 4 bases and J by 11 bases, leaving 9 bases between them. Looked up from germline, CDR1 is MDHEN and CDR2 is SYDVKM. This CDR3 region has 11 residues. The CDR3 region is CASSSSRSQHF. The CDR3 DNA sequence: TGTGCCAGCAGTTCCTCGCGGTCCCAGCATTTT.

The V gene is TRBV19, the J gene TRBJ1-3; TRBD1 matches at 8 bases. The germline V gene has CDR1 LNHDA and CDR2 SQIVND (reference sequence). The CDR3 covers 16 residues. V lost 4 bases and J lost 2; bases outside the gene matches: 7. This chain's CDR3 is CASSKGQARPGNTIYF. As DNA, the CDR3 is TGTGCCAGTAGTAAGGGACAGGCGAGACCTGGAAACACCATATATTTT.

This CDR3 reads CASSGGRGQSPLHF. CDR3 in DNA: TGTGCCAGCAGTGGAGGCAGGGGGCAATCACCCCTCCACTTT. The chain combines TRBV2 with TRBJ1-6, with TRBD1 matching over 8 bases. Germline CDR1 and CDR2: SNHLY and FYNNEI. This CDR3 comprises 14 residues. V dropped 4 bases and J dropped 10; count of bases not matched to a gene: 6.

The V call is TRBV27, the J call TRBJ1-1, with 8 bases matching TRBD1. CDR3 length: 12 residues. Losses at the gene ends were 5 bases for V and 8 bases for J; bases not matched to a gene: 4. Germline CDR1 is MNHEY and CDR2 is SMNVEV (reference sequence). The CDR3 nucleotides read TGTGCCAGCAGTAGAGGGACAGGAGAAGCTTTCTTT. Protein sequence: CASSRGTGEAFF.

CDR3 sequence: CASSLKTGYQETQYF. CDR3 bases: TGCGCCAGCAGCTTAAAAACCGGGTACCAAGAGACCCAGTACTTC. This chain joins TRBV5-1 and TRBJ2-5; D call uncertain. The CDR3 runs to 15 residues. Trimming removed 2 bases at V and 0 bases at J, with 11 bases between. Looked up from germline, CDR1 is SGHRS and CDR2 is YFSETQ.

V gene TRBV5-6 combines with J gene TRBJ2-6, with 9 bases aligning to TRBD1. The CDR3 sequence is 18 residues long. Germline values: CDR1 SGHDT, CDR2 YYEEEE. J was trimmed by 0 bases and V by 5 bases; bases with no gene match: 9. The chain's CDR3 is CASRTGGTILSGANVLTF. The CDR3 DNA reads as TGTGCCAGCAGGACAGGGGGTACAATACTCTCTGGGGCCAACGTCCTGACTTTC. Using reference TRBV5-6 and TRBJ2-6 for the parts outside the CDR3, the full variable domain is DAGVTQSPTHLIKTRGQQVTLRCSPKSGHDTVSWYQQALGQGPQFIFQYYEEEERQRGNFPDRFSGHQFPNYSSELNVNALLLGDSALYLCASRTGGTILSGANVLTFGAGSRLTVL.

The J gene is TRBJ1-5, the V gene TRBV6-1, with 12 bases aligning to TRBD1. Trimming at V came to 4 bases and at J to 6 bases, leaving 13 bases not matched to a gene. This CDR3 is 18 amino acids long. CDR1 and CDR2 from the germline V gene are MNHNS and SASEGT. The CDR3 sequence is CASSASGTGGLRGQPQHF. The CDR3 bases are TGTGCCAGCAGTGCTTCCGGGACAGGGGGCCTGCGGGGTCAGCCCCAGCATTTT.

This clone came up a few times. CDR3 amino acids: CASSSQGSGNTIYF. Written as DNA, the CDR3 is TGTGCCAGCAGCTCTCAGGGATCTGGAAACACCATATATTTT. The genes are TRBV7-9 and TRBJ1-3; D perhaps matches TRBD1 (5 bases). Trimming took off 4 bases at V and 1 base at J, with 8 bases between the two ends. This CDR3 region has 14 residues. The germline V gene encodes CDR1 SEHNR and CDR2 FQNEAQ (reference sequence).

This clone was recorded a few times. The rearrangement links TRBV27 to TRBJ1-3; D not resolved. The CDR3 runs 13 residues. The germline V and J ends were trimmed by 5 bases and 4 bases, with 9 bases remaining between them. The germline V gene has CDR1 MNHEY and CDR2 SMNVEV (reference sequence). The CDR3 coding sequence is TGTGCCAGCAGTCTTAATGGGGGAAACACCATATATTTT. Translating it yields CASSLNGGNTIYF.

This sequence joins TRBV6-5 and TRBJ2-1; 7 nucleotides agree with TRBD2. Germline CDR1 and CDR2: MNHEY and SVGAGI. Trimming removed 4 bases from V and 0 bases from J; junction bases left unmatched: 3. The length of the CDR3 is 15 residues. This CDR3 is CASSFLADSYNEQFF. The CDR3, as DNA: TGTGCCAGCAGTTTCCTAGCGGACTCCTACAATGAGCAGTTCTTC.

The chain recombines TRBV4-3 with TRBJ2-7, with D unresolved. V lost 1 base and J lost 4, with 14 bases in between. Germline CDR1 is LGHNA and CDR2 is YSLEER. The CDR3 totals 15 residues. The CDR3 region is CASSQAPGPAYEQYF. The CDR3 DNA follows: TGCGCCAGCAGCCAAGCCCCGGGTCCCGCTTACGAGCAGTACTTC.

This chain joins TRBV4-1 and TRBJ2-3, with 7 bases aligning to TRBD1. This CDR3 has 13 residues. Germline V gene data show CDR1 as MGHRA and CDR2 as YSYEKL. Trimming cost V 4 bases and J 4 bases; bases outside gene matches: 2. CDR3 protein: CASSRTGADTQYF. The CDR3 nucleotides read TGCGCCAGCAGCCGCACAGGGGCAGATACGCAGTATTTT.

Remarks on this clone: The same CDR3 also results from other DNA sequences found in this sample. V is TRBV5-1 and J is TRBJ1-1, with D uncertain. The CDR3 length is 14 residues. V lost 3 bases, J lost 1 base, and 10 bases lay in between. Germline assignment: CDR1 SGHRS and CDR2 YFSETQ. DNA of the CDR3: TGCGCCAGCAGCTGGGGTGGTCCGAACACTGAAGCTTTCTTT. Protein: CASSWGGPNTEAFF.

This chain connects TRBV11-2 to TRBJ2-7; 10 bases line up with TRBD2. With 2 bases clipped from V and 0 bases from J, the junction kept 7 bases outside the gene matches. Germline CDR1 is SGHAT and CDR2 is FQNNGV. This CDR3 contains 17 residues. The CDR3 reads CASSLLGRLAGSYEQYF. In DNA, the CDR3 is TGTGCCAGCAGCTTACTCGGCCGACTAGCGGGCTCCTACGAGCAGTACTTC.

This rearrangement joins TRBV29-1 to TRBJ2-2; D is unclear. The CDR3 sequence is 13 residues long. The germline gives CDR1 SQVTM, CDR2 ANQGSEA. V dropped 4 bases and J dropped 4 bases, with 10 bases sitting between them. The CDR3 spells CSVVLAGTGELFF. The CDR3 DNA follows: TGCAGCGTTGTGCTGGCAGGCACCGGGGAGCTGTTTTTT.

This clone has only one observation. The genes are TRBV20-1 and TRBJ2-7; D uncertain. The V gene's germline CDR1 is DFQATT and CDR2 SNEGSKA (reference sequence). This CDR3 is built from 11 residues. Deletions cut 6 bases from V and 2 bases from J, with 8 bases between. DNA for the CDR3: TGCAGTGCCGCGGCGGCCTACGAGCAGTACTTC. It is translated as CSAAAAYEQYF.

The chain links TRBV28 to TRBJ1-2; maybe TRBD1 (6 bases). There are 14 residues in the CDR3. Germline V gene data show CDR1 as MDHEN and CDR2 as SYDVKM. V was trimmed by 2 bases and J by 4 bases, leaving 11 bases between them. CDR3 amino acids: CASSLNRDLYGYTF. The DNA of the CDR3 is TGTGCCAGCAGTTTAAACAGGGACCTCTATGGCTACACCTTC.

The chain joins TRBV6-5 to TRBJ2-1; tentative D call: TRBD2 (5 bases). Germline V gives CDR1 MNHEY, CDR2 SVGAGI. Trimming shortened V by 2 bases and J by 9 bases, and 5 bases separated the two germline ends. This CDR3 is built from 11 residues. The CDR3 bases are TGTGCCAGCAGTTACGAGGGTGAGCAGTTCTTC. As protein: CASSYEGEQFF.

The gene calls are TRBV6-6 and TRBJ1-1; 8 bases align to TRBD1. V trimming: 4 bases; J trimming: 5 bases; junction bases outside the gene matches: 12. Germline V CDR1 and CDR2: MNHNY, SVGAGI (reference sequence). This CDR3 spans 16 amino acids. This CDR3 is CASSLSTGTGGTEAFF. CDR3 bases: TGTGCCAGCAGTTTGTCGACCGGGACAGGAGGAACTGAAGCTTTCTTT.

The table lists this clone with a count of one. V and J are TRBV6-2 or TRBV6-3 and TRBJ2-6; the D gene could be TRBD1 or TRBD2 (5 bases each). The V gene's germline CDR1 is MNHEY and CDR2 SVGEGT. Trimming shortened V by 0 bases and J by 0 bases, and 15 bases separated the two germline ends. The CDR3 is 19 amino acids. CDR3: CASSYSAGTGNSGANVLTF. CDR3 DNA: TGTGCCAGCAGTTACTCCGCCGGGACGGGAAACTCTGGGGCCAACGTCCTGACTTTC.

The chain is built from TRBV4-2 and TRBJ1-2; unclear D gene. The V and J ends lost 2 bases and 5 bases respectively, with 15 bases between them. The V gene's germline CDR1 is LGHNA and CDR2 YNFKEQ. The CDR3 consists of 15 residues. For the CDR3, the DNA is TGTGCCAGCAGCCAAACTGGGGAGAAGGGATATGGCTACACCTTC. Its translation: CASSQTGEKGYGYTF.

The V call is TRBV3-1 (or the pseudogene TRBV3-2), the J call TRBJ2-7, with 7 bases aligning to TRBD1. Per germline, CDR1 LGHDT and CDR2 YNNKEL (reference sequence). J gave up 0 bases and V 1 base, and 12 bases lay outside the gene matches. The CDR3 is 18 amino acids. CDR3 coding DNA: TGTGCCAGCAGCCAAGGAACAAGAGTCAGGGGGAGCTCCTACGAGCAGTACTTC. The encoded protein is CASSQGTRVRGSSYEQYF.